The rows below give T cell receptor beta chains drawn from one sample of a study of shared clonotypes between healthy human individuals. Here immunoSEQ multiplex PCR was the method, and the copy in TCRdb shows in-frame clones only, minus some. The table records around 2,000,000 clones, less than 95% of them present only once. The specimen was naive CD8+ T cells sorted from blood. The receptors originated from a man younger than 35 in good health. The CDR3 runs from the conserved cysteine through the conserved F or W. Fields, in order: CDR3 DNA, CDR3 protein, J gene, V gene, clone size, D gene. D genes are given only for firm matches. Size tells how often a clone was seen (once, few, many) or the class of an expanded clone, and some rows leave it out.

CDR3nt: TGCGCCAGCAGTGAGTCGATCTACCCTACGAGTTTC; CDR3aa: CASSESIYPTSF; j_gene: TRBJ1-2; v_gene: TRBV10-2; abundance: -; d_gene: -
CDR3nt: TGTGCCAGCAGCTATATCACAGGGTATCAGCAAGCTTTCTTT; CDR3aa: CASSYITGYQQAFF; j_gene: TRBJ1-1; v_gene: TRBV11-2; abundance: -; d_gene: -
CDR3nt: TGCGCCAGCAGCTTGGCCAACGGCGGCCAAGAGACCCAGTACTTC; CDR3aa: CASSLANGGQETQYF; j_gene: TRBJ2-5; v_gene: TRBV5-1; abundance: -; d_gene: -
CDR3nt: TGTGCCAGCAGCGCCAGCTCCTACGAGCAGTACTTC; CDR3aa: CASSASSYEQYF; j_gene: TRBJ2-7; v_gene: TRBV27; abundance: -; d_gene: -
CDR3nt: TGTGCCAGCAGTTTTCAGGGGCATTACGAGCAGTACTTC; CDR3aa: CASSFQGHYEQYF; j_gene: TRBJ2-7; v_gene: TRBV28; abundance: -; d_gene: -
CDR3nt: TGCGCCAGCAGGATAACAGGGGACTACGAGCAGTACTTC; CDR3aa: CASRITGDYEQYF; j_gene: TRBJ2-7; v_gene: TRBV5-1; abundance: -; d_gene: TRBD1
CDR3nt: TGCGCCAGCAGCCGGGCTAGCAATCAGCCCCAGCATTTT; CDR3aa: CASSRASNQPQHF; j_gene: TRBJ1-5; v_gene: TRBV4-3; abundance: -; d_gene: -
CDR3nt: TGTGCCAGCAGCGTGGGACTTAGGGAACAGCCCCAGCATTTT; CDR3aa: CASSVGLREQPQHF; j_gene: TRBJ1-5; v_gene: TRBV13; abundance: -; d_gene: -
CDR3nt: TGTGCCAGCAGCTTAGCGGGGCAGGGGGCGATTGAAGCTTTCTTT; CDR3aa: CASSLAGQGAIEAFF; j_gene: TRBJ1-1; v_gene: TRBV7-8; abundance: -; d_gene: TRBD1
CDR3nt: TGTGCCAGCAGCTCAGGGACAGGGGGCATCTACGAGCAGTACTTC; CDR3aa: CASSSGTGGIYEQYF; j_gene: TRBJ2-7; v_gene: TRBV7-9; abundance: -; d_gene: TRBD1
CDR3nt: TGTGCCAGCAGTGCCTGGACAGGGAACGAGCAGTACTTC; CDR3aa: CASSAWTGNEQYF; j_gene: TRBJ2-7; v_gene: TRBV2; abundance: -; d_gene: TRBD1
CDR3nt: TGTGCCAGCACCGGGGGCTCTGATAGCAATCAGCCCCAGCATTTT; CDR3aa: CASTGGSDSNQPQHF; j_gene: TRBJ1-5; v_gene: TRBV6-4; abundance: -; d_gene: -
CDR3nt: TGCAGCGTGGTCGACAGGGGAAGGAACACTGAAGCTTTCTTT; CDR3aa: CSVVDRGRNTEAFF; j_gene: TRBJ1-1; v_gene: TRBV29-1; abundance: -; d_gene: TRBD1
CDR3nt: TGTGCCAGCAGCGAGACAGGGGGCACCTATAATTCACCCCTCCACTTT; CDR3aa: CASSETGGTYNSPLHF; j_gene: TRBJ1-6; v_gene: TRBV2; abundance: -; d_gene: TRBD1
CDR3nt: TGCGCCAGCAGCCAAGCCGAGTCTCTGGGCTACGAGCAGTACTTC; CDR3aa: CASSQAESLGYEQYF; j_gene: TRBJ2-7; v_gene: TRBV4-1; abundance: -; d_gene: -
CDR3nt: TGTGCCAGCAGTGAGGATAGCGCCACAGATACGCAGTATTTT; CDR3aa: CASSEDSATDTQYF; j_gene: TRBJ2-3; v_gene: TRBV2; abundance: -; d_gene: -
CDR3nt: TGTGCCAGCAGTCCCATAGCGGGAGCCCATCTCGAGCAGTACTTC; CDR3aa: CASSPIAGAHLEQYF; j_gene: TRBJ2-7; v_gene: TRBV27; abundance: -; d_gene: TRBD2
CDR3nt: TGTGCCAGTAGTCCGGGACGTTTCTACGAGCAGTACTTC; CDR3aa: CASSPGRFYEQYF; j_gene: TRBJ2-7; v_gene: TRBV19; abundance: -; d_gene: -
CDR3nt: TGCAGCGCCGAAACTAGGCTGGCGGAGACCCAGTACTTC; CDR3aa: CSAETRLAETQYF; j_gene: TRBJ2-5; v_gene: TRBV29-1; abundance: -; d_gene: -
CDR3nt: TGTGCCGGCTCGCGGGGTGGTCAGCCCCAGCATTTT; CDR3aa: CAGSRGGQPQHF; j_gene: TRBJ1-5; v_gene: TRBV28; abundance: -; d_gene: -
CDR3nt: TGTGCCAGCAGTCTGGACCTCACAGATACGCAGTATTTT; CDR3aa: CASSLDLTDTQYF; j_gene: TRBJ2-3; v_gene: TRBV13; abundance: -; d_gene: -
CDR3nt: TGTGCCAGCAGTCTCAGACAGGGGGCCTCCTATAATTCACCCCTCCACTTT; CDR3aa: CASSLRQGASYNSPLHF; j_gene: TRBJ1-6; v_gene: TRBV27; abundance: -; d_gene: TRBD1
CDR3nt: TGTGCCAGCCAGGGGGAGAATTCGTACGAGCAGTACTTC; CDR3aa: CASQGENSYEQYF; j_gene: TRBJ2-7; v_gene: TRBV27; abundance: -; d_gene: TRBD1
CDR3nt: TGTGCCAGTAGTATTGGTAGGCGGAGCTCCTATAATTCACCCCTCCACTTT; CDR3aa: CASSIGRRSSYNSPLHF; j_gene: TRBJ1-6; v_gene: TRBV19; abundance: -; d_gene: -
CDR3nt: TGTGCCAGTAGTGAATACTCCGGGACAGGCCTCTCCTACGAGCAGTACTTC; CDR3aa: CASSEYSGTGLSYEQYF; j_gene: TRBJ2-7; v_gene: TRBV19; abundance: -; d_gene: TRBD1
CDR3nt: TGTGCCAGCAGCTTAGACGCAGTCGGGTCGTCCAATTCTGGAACTGAAGCTTTCTTT; CDR3aa: CASSLDAVGSSNSGTEAFF; j_gene: TRBJ1-1; v_gene: TRBV7-6; abundance: once; d_gene: -
CDR3nt: TGCAGCGCCATGACGGGGGCATCCTACGAGCAGTACTTC; CDR3aa: CSAMTGASYEQYF; j_gene: TRBJ2-7; v_gene: TRBV29-1; abundance: -; d_gene: -
CDR3nt: TGTGCCAGCAGTACAATAGAAGAGCAGTACTTC; CDR3aa: CASSTIEEQYF; j_gene: TRBJ2-7; v_gene: TRBV28; abundance: -; d_gene: -
CDR3nt: TGTGCCAGCAGCACAGGTGAGGGCTACGAGCAGTACTTC; CDR3aa: CASSTGEGYEQYF; j_gene: TRBJ2-7; v_gene: TRBV28; abundance: -; d_gene: -
CDR3nt: TGTGCCAGTAGTATAGTGGGACCGGGATATGGCTACACCTTC; CDR3aa: CASSIVGPGYGYTF; j_gene: TRBJ1-2; v_gene: TRBV19; abundance: -; d_gene: -